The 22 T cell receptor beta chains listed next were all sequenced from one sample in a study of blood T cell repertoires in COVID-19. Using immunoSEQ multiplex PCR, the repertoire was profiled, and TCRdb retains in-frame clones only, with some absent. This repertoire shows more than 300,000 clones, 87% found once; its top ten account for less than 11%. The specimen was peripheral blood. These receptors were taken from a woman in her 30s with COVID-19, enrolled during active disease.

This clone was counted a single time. Here the CDR3 DNA reads TGTGCCAGCAGCCCCTCGGGACAGGGGATAGGCGAGCAGTACTTC. It yields the protein CASSPSGQGIGEQYF. The chain has TRBV7-9 and TRBJ2-7, with TRBD1 matching over 10 bases. This CDR3 region has 15 residues. V was clipped by 5 bases and J by 6 bases; unmatched bases: 10. The germline V gene encodes CDR1 SEHNR and CDR2 FQNEAQ (reference sequence).

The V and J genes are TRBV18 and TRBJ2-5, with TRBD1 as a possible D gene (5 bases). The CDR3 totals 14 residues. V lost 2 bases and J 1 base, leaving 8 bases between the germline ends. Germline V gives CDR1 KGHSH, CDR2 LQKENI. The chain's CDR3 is CASSPRQTQETQYF. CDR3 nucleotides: TGTGCCAGCTCACCAAGACAGACCCAAGAGACCCAGTACTTC.

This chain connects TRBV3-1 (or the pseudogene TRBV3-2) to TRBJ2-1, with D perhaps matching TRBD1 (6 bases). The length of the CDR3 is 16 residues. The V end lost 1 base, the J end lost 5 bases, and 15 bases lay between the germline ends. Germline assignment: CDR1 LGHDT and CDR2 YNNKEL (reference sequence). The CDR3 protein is CASSQVGGAKNNEQFF. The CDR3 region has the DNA TGTGCCAGCAGCCAAGTAGGGGGAGCAAAGAACAATGAGCAGTTCTTC.

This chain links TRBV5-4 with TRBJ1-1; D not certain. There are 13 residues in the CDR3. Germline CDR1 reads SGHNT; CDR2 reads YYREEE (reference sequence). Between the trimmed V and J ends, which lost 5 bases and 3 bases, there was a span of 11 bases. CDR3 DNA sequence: TGTGCCAGCAGACAAGGGAGGGACACTGAAGCTTTCTTT. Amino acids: CASRQGRDTEAFF.

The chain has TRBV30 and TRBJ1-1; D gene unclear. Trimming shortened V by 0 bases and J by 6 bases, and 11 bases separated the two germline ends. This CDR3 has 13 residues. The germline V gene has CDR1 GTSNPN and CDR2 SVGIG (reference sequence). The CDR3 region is CAWSVVKSAEAFF. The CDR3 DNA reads TGTGCCTGGAGTGTAGTTAAGAGCGCTGAAGCTTTCTTT.

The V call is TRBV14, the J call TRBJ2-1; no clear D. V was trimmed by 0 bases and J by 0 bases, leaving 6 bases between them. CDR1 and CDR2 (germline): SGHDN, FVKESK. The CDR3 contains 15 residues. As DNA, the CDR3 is TGTGCCAGCAGCCAAGAAACGCGCTCCTACAATGAGCAGTTCTTC. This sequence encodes CASSQETRSYNEQFF.

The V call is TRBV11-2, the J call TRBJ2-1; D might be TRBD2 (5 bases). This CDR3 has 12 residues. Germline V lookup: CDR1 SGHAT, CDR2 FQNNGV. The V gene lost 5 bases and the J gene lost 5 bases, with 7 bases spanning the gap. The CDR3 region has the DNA TGTGCCAGCAGCCACGGGGACAATGAGCAGTTCTTC. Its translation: CASSHGDNEQFF.

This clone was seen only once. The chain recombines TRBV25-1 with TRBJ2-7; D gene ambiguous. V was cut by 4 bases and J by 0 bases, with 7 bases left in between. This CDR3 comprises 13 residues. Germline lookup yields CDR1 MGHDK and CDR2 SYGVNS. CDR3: CASSAHSSYEQYF. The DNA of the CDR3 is TGTGCCAGCAGTGCTCACAGCTCCTACGAGCAGTACTTC.

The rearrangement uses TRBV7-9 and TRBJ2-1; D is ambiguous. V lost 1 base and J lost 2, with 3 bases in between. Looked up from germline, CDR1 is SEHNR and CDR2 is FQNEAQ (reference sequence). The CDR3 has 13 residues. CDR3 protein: CASSLGAYNEQFF. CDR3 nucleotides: TGTGCCAGCAGCTTAGGAGCCTACAATGAGCAGTTCTTC. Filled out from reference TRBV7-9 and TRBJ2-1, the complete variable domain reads DTGVSQNPRHKITKRGQNVTFRCDPISEHNRLYWYRQTLGQGPEFLTYFQNEAQLEKSRLLSDRFSAERPKGSFSTLEIQRTEQGDSAMYLCASSLGAYNEQFFGPGTRLTVL.

In DNA form, the CDR3 reads TGTGCCAGCAGGGAGGGAGGACAGGGGACCGAGCAGTACTTC. Translating gives CASREGGQGTEQYF. The chain has TRBV6-5 and TRBJ2-7, with 9 bases fitting TRBD1. V lost 6 bases, J lost 6 bases, and 9 bases stayed unmatched. CDR3 length equals 14 residues. CDR1 MNHEY and CDR2 SVGAGI come from the germline V gene.

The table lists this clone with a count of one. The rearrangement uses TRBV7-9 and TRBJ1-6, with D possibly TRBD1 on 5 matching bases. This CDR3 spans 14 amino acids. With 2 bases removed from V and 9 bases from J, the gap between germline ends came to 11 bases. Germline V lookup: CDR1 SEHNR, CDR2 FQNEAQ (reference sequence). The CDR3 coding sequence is TGTGCCAGCAGCTTAAACCAGGGCCCTTCACCCCTCCACTTT. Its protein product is CASSLNQGPSPLHF.

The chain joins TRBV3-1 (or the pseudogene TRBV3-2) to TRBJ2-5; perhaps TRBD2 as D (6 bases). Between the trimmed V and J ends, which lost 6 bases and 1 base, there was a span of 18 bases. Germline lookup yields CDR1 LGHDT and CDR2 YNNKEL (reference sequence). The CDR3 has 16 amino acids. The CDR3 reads CASSFGGASSQETQYF. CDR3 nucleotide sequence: TGTGCCAGCAGTTTCGGGGGAGCCTCCTCCCAAGAGACCCAGTACTTC.

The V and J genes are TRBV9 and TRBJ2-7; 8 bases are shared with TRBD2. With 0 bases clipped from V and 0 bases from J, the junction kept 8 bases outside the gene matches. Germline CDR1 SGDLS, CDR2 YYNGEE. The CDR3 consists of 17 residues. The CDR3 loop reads CASSVVTASGYSYEQYF. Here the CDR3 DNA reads TGTGCCAGCAGCGTAGTTACGGCTAGCGGGTACTCCTACGAGCAGTACTTC.

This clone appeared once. CDR3 sequence (DNA): TGTGCCAGCAGCAGAGGCCCCCGACCCTCCTACGAGCAGTACTTC. This codes for CASSRGPRPSYEQYF. The chain uses TRBV5-6 and TRBJ2-7; D unresolved. The V gene's germline CDR1 is SGHDT and CDR2 YYEEEE. This CDR3 region has 15 residues. Trimming shortened V by 4 bases and J by 0 bases, and 14 bases separated the two germline ends.

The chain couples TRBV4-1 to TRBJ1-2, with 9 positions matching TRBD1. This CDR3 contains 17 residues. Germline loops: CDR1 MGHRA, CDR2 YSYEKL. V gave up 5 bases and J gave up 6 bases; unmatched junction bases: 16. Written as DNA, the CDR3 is TGCGCCAGCAGCACCTCCCCCGGGGACAGGGAGGCGAATGGCTACACCTTC. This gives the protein CASSTSPGDREANGYTF.

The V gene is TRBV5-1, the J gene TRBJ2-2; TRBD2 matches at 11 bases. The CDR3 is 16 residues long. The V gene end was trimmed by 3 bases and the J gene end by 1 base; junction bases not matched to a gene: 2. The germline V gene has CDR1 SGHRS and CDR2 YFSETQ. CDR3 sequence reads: CASSWLAGGNTGELFF. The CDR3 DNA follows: TGCGCCAGCAGCTGGCTAGCGGGAGGGAACACCGGGGAGCTGTTTTTT.

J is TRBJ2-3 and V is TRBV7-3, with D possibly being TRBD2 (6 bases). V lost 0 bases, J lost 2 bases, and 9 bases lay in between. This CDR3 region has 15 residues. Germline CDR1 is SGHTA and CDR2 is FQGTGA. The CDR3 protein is CASSLTGGNTDTQYF. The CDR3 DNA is TGTGCCAGCAGCTTAACGGGGGGTAACACAGATACGCAGTATTTT.

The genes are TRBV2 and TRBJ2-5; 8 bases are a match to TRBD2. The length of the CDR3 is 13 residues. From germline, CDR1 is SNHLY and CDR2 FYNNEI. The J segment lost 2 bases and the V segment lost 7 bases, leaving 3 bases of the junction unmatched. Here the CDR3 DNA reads TGTGCCAGCATTCGGGGGGGTCAAGAGACCCAGTACTTC. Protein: CASIRGGQETQYF.

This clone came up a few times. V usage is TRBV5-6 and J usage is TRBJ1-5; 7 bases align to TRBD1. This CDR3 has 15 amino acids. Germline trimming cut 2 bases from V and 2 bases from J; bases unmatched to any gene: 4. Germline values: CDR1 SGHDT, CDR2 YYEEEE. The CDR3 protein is CASSLGGFRNQPQHF. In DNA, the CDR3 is TGTGCCAGCAGCTTAGGGGGCTTCCGCAATCAGCCCCAGCATTTT.

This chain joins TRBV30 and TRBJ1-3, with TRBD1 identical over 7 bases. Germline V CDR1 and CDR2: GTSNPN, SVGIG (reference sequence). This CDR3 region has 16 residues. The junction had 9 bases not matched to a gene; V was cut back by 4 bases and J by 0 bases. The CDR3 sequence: CAWTYEGAGSGNTIYF. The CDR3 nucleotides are TGTGCCTGGACCTATGAGGGGGCCGGCTCTGGAAACACCATATATTTT.

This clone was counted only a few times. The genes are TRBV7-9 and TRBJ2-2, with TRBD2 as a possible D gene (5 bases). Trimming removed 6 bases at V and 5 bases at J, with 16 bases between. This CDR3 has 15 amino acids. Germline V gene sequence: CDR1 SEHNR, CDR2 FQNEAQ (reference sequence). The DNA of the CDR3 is TGTGCCAGCAGTATCCGGGAAACGAGGACCGGGGAGCTGTTTTTT. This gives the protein CASSIRETRTGELFF.

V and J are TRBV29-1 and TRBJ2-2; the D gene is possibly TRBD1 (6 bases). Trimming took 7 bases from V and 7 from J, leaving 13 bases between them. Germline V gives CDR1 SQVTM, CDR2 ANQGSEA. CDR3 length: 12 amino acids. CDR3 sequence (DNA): TGCAGCGCCAGGGGAATTGGCGGGGAGCTGTTTTTT. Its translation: CSARGIGGELFF.